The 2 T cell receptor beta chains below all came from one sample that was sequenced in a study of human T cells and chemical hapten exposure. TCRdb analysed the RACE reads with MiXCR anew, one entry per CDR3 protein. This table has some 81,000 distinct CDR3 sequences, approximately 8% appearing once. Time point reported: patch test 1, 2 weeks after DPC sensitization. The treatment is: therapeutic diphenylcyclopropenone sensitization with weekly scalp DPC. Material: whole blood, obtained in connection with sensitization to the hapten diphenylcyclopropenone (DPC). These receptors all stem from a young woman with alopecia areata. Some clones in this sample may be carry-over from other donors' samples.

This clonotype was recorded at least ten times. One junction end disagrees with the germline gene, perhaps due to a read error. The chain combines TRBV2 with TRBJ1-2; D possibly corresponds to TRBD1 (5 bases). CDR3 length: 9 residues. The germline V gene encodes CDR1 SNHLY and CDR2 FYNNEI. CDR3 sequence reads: CAIGKGRSF. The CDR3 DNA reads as TGTGCCATAGGGAAGGGGCGATCCTTC. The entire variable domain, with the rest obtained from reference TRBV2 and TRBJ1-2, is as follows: EPEVTQTPSHQVTQMGQEVILRCVPISNHLYFYWYRQILGQKVEFLVSFYNNEISEKSEIFDDQFSVERPDGSNFTLKIRSTKLEDSAMYFCAIGKGRSFGSGTRLTVV.

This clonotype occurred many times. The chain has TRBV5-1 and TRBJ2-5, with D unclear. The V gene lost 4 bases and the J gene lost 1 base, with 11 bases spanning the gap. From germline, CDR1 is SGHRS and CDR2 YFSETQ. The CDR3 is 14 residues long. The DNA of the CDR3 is TGCGCCAGCAGCGAGAATATCCCCCAAGAGACCCAGTACTTC. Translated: CASSENIPQETQYF. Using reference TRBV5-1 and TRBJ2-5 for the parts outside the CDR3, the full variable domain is KAGVTQTPRYLIKTRGQQVTLSCSPISGHRSVSWYQQTPGQGLQFLFEYFSETQRNKGNFPGRFSGRQFSNSRSEMNVSTLELGDSALYLCASSENIPQETQYFGPGTRLLVL.